Reported below is one T cell receptor beta chain. The antigen remains undetermined. cDNA prepared by RNA extraction and subsequent reverse transcription served as the template for sequencing. Some clones are missing from TCRdb's copy, which holds only in-frame ones; the method was immunoSEQ multiplex PCR. The sample records about 64,000 clones, about 40% being singletons. Germline lookup yields CDR1 SQVTM and CDR2 ANQGSEA. V was pared by 3 bases and J by 6 bases, with 9 bases of the junction left unmatched. The CDR3 consists of 14 residues. Specimens obtained from alopecia areata patients comprised lesional scalp punch biopsies and peripheral blood. Cell sorting was applied to PBMCs, and CD4+ and CD8+ T cells were collected. This sample was included in a study of CD8+ T cells in alopecia areata. Broader study findings: For lesional scalp, especially alopecia totalis/universalis, clonality was higher than in normal scalp. In scalp samples, resident alphabeta T cells of normal skin are also sequenced.

This rearrangement joins TRBV29-1 to TRBJ2-3; 7 bases map to TRBD1. This receptor was identified in a human donor with alopecia areata. The sequenced material came from NKG2D-low CD8+ T cells sorted from blood. CDR3 amino acids: CSVDGARGWDTQYF. The CDR3 nucleotides are TGCAGCGTTGATGGGGCCAGGGGGTGGGATACGCAGTATTTT.